This is a list of T cell receptor beta chains from one sample in a study of T cell changes during pregnancy in multiple sclerosis. Method: immunoSEQ multiplex PCR; TCRdb's copy keeps in-frame clones and lacks some. Found here are roughly 40,000 clones, 75% to 95% of them singletons; the top ten hold approximately 2%. This material consisted of CD4+ T cells from peripheral blood mononuclear cells, taken after pregnancy. Receptors were obtained from a female donor in good health, enrolled as a control in a pregnancy study. Each CDR3 is given with its conserved first and last residue. Fields, in order: clone size, J gene, D gene, CDR3 length, V gene, CDR3 DNA, CDR3 protein. The D gene is left open where the match is weak. Clone size is stated in some rows and not others, as once, few, many or a class when expanded.

>-|TRBJ1-2|TRBD1|15|TRBV7-2
TGTGCCAGCAGCCGTTTCGGGACAGGGAGAGGCGGCTACACCTTC
CASSRFGTGRGGYTF
>-|TRBJ2-3|TRBD2|15|TRBV28
TGTGCCAGCAGGCCGTGGGAGGGGAAAGCAGATACGCAGTATTTT
CASRPWEGKADTQYF
>-|TRBJ2-4|-|14|TRBV5-1
TGCGCCAGCAGCGCTGACAGTAAGGAAAACATTCAGTACTTC
CASSADSKENIQYF
>once|TRBJ2-3|-|12|TRBV6-5
TGTGCCAGCAGGAACAGGGCCGATACGCAGTATTTT
CASRNRADTQYF
>-|TRBJ1-1|TRBD1|14|TRBV18
TGTGCCAGCACGACAAGGAGGACAGGCGATGAAGCTTTCTTT
CASTTRRTGDEAFF
>-|TRBJ1-1|-|13|TRBV15
TGTGCCACCCGCCAGGGAAGGAACACTGAAGCTTTCTTT
CATRQGRNTEAFF
>-|TRBJ2-3|-|15|TRBV7-8
TGTGCCAGCAGCTCGGCCAGCACCGGGACAGATACGCAGTATTTT
CASSSASTGTDTQYF
>-|TRBJ2-7|-|14|TRBV5-4
TGTGCCAGCAGCTTGGCCTCGGGGGAGCAAGAGCAGTACTTC
CASSLASGEQEQYF
>-|TRBJ2-1|TRBD2|14|TRBV27
TGTGCCAGCAGTAGGCTAGCGGGGGCCAATGAGCAGTTCTTC
CASSRLAGANEQFF
>-|TRBJ2-1|-|16|TRBV2
TGTGCCAGCAGGAACAGGGGATCAAGGGAGGTGAATGAGCAGTTCTTC
CASRNRGSREVNEQFF
>-|TRBJ2-7|TRBD1|14|TRBV7-3
TGTGCCAGCAGCGTGGGACAGGGGGGCTACGAGCAGTACTTC
CASSVGQGGYEQYF
>-|TRBJ2-5|-|14|TRBV27
TGTGCCAGCAGCTCCGGGGGAGCGAGGGGGACCCAGTACTTC
CASSSGGARGTQYF
>once|TRBJ2-7|TRBD2|15|TRBV7-2
TGTGCCAGCAGCTTAGCACTAGCGGGAGGCTACGAGCAGTACTTC
CASSLALAGGYEQYF
>-|TRBJ2-1|-|12|TRBV5-1
TGCGCCAGCAGTCCCACCTACAATGAGCAGTTCTTC
CASSPTYNEQFF
>-|TRBJ2-7|-|15|TRBV27
TGTGCCAGCAGTACTCGGGACGGGAGCTCCTACGAGCAGTACTTC
CASSTRDGSSYEQYF
>-|TRBJ2-3|-|14|TRBV4-1
TGCGCCAGCAGCCAAGGGAGTGCGGGGGATACGCAGTATTTT
CASSQGSAGDTQYF
>few|TRBJ1-1|-|16|TRBV30
TGTGCCTGGAGTGCCCTCGGGAGGGCGGGGAACACTGAAGCTTTCTTT
CAWSALGRAGNTEAFF
>-|TRBJ1-2|TRBD1|15|TRBV11-2
TGTGCCAGCAGCTTAGATCTACGACAGGGTGATGGCTACACCTTC
CASSLDLRQGDGYTF
>-|TRBJ2-5|TRBD2|16|TRBV5-4
TGTGCCAGCAGCCGCGGGACTAGCGGGAGGGAAGAGACCCAGTACTTC
CASSRGTSGREETQYF
>once|TRBJ2-7|-|14|TRBV28
TGTGCCAGCAGATCCCCTCCCCCGTCCTACGAGCAGTACTTC
CASRSPPPSYEQYF
>-|TRBJ2-2|-|14|TRBV6-1
TGTGCCAGCAACTCCGGGTCCCACACCGGGGAGCTGTTTTTT
CASNSGSHTGELFF
>-|TRBJ2-6|-|15|TRBV7-2
TGTGCCAGCAGCTTGGGGGGATCTGGGGCCAACGTCCTGACTTTC
CASSLGGSGANVLTF
>-|TRBJ2-1|TRBD2|14|TRBV5-1
TGCGCCAGCGCCCAAAGGACTAGTTTCGATGAGCAGTTCTTC
CASAQRTSFDEQFF
>-|TRBJ2-7|TRBD2|14|TRBV15
TGTGCCACCAGCAGAGGGGAGGGGCGAAACGAGCAGTACTTC
CATSRGEGRNEQYF
>-|TRBJ1-4|TRBD1|16|TRBV4-1
TGCGCCAGCAGCCAAGACGAGGGGGCCTGGAATGAAAAACTGTTTTTT
CASSQDEGAWNEKLFF
>-|TRBJ2-1|TRBD2|14|TRBV6-1
TGTGCCAGCAGGACTAGCGGGAGTACTTATGAGCAGTTCTTC
CASRTSGSTYEQFF
>once|TRBJ2-7|TRBD1|16|TRBV11-2
TGTGCCAGCAGCTCCGGTTGGGACAGGAGCTCCTACGAGCAGTACTTC
CASSSGWDRSSYEQYF
>-|TRBJ1-2|TRBD1|15|TRBV4-1
TGCGCCAGCAGCCAACCCCGGACAGGGGAGAAAGGCTACACCTTC
CASSQPRTGEKGYTF
>-|TRBJ1-4|-|12|TRBV7-9
TGTGCCAGCCGTAGGGGAAATGAAAAACTGTTTTTT
CASRRGNEKLFF
>once|TRBJ2-7|-|12|TRBV2
TGTGCCAGCAAGGAGGAGGGATACGAGCAGTACTTC
CASKEEGYEQYF
>-|TRBJ2-3|TRBD1|16|TRBV7-9
TGTGCCAGCAGCTTGTTCTCGACAGGGGCCACAGATACGCAGTATTTT
CASSLFSTGATDTQYF
>-|TRBJ1-3|-|17|TRBV21-1
TGTGCCAGCAGCAAAGTACACATCAGGGCCCCTGGAAACACCATATATTTT
CASSKVHIRAPGNTIYF
>-|TRBJ1-3|-|13|TRBV7-7
TGTGCCAGCAGCTCCCAGGCTGGAAACACCATATATTTT
CASSSQAGNTIYF
>once|TRBJ2-1|TRBD2|17|TRBV28
TGTGCCAGCAGTAATGCCGTGCTAGCGGGAGTAGGGGGTGAGCAGTTCTTC
CASSNAVLAGVGGEQFF
>-|TRBJ1-5|TRBD1|14|TRBV28
TGTGCCAGCAGGGATACAGGGGGCAGTCAGCCCCAGCATTTT
CASRDTGGSQPQHF
>-|TRBJ2-2|-|15|TRBV6-1
TGTGCCAGCAGTGAATTTCAGGGGTATGGCGGGGAGCTGTTTTTT
CASSEFQGYGGELFF
>-|TRBJ2-3|-|18|TRBV9
TGTGCCAGCAGCGTAGCACTACTAAGTGGCGGCCCCACAGATACGCAGTATTTT
CASSVALLSGGPTDTQYF
>-|TRBJ1-1|-|13|TRBV19
TGTGCCAGTAGTATCTATCCAGGGCGGGAAGCTTTCTTT
CASSIYPGREAFF
>-|TRBJ1-2|-|16|TRBV5-4
TGTGCCAGCAGCTTGCCTGGGGCCAAGGTCAACTATGGCTACACCTTC
CASSLPGAKVNYGYTF
>-|TRBJ2-1|TRBD2|12|TRBV25-1
TGTGCCAGCAGAGGAACTAGCGACGAGCAGTTCTTC
CASRGTSDEQFF
>-|TRBJ1-3|-|16|TRBV4-1
TGCGCCAGCAGCCGAGCAGGTCTGAGCTCTGGAAACACCATATATTTT
CASSRAGLSSGNTIYF
>-|TRBJ1-2|TRBD1|12|TRBV29-1
TGCAGCGCCCAGACAGGGGGCGATGGCTACACCTTC
CSAQTGGDGYTF
>-|TRBJ1-2|-|14|TRBV6-5
TGTGCCAGCAGGCGAGGTTGGACAGCCTATGGCTACACCTTC
CASRRGWTAYGYTF
>-|TRBJ1-1|TRBD1|14|TRBV5-4
TGTGCCAGCAGCCAGGACAGGGTGAACACTGAAGCTTTCTTT
CASSQDRVNTEAFF
>-|TRBJ2-5|TRBD2|14|TRBV7-3
TGTGCCAGCAGCCTAACTAGCGTCCAAGAGACCCAGTACTTC
CASSLTSVQETQYF